This TCR beta chain was observed in a study of long-term antiretroviral therapy in people with HIV. Study results and limitations: Drawn between about 2004 and 2018, the blood was possibly obtained under older ART regimens. HIV repertoire CDR3 lengths ranged less widely than those of controls.

Investigators performed immunoSEQ version v3.0 at survey level. This table comes from immunoSEQ multiplex PCR, and its TCRdb copy is limited to in-frame clones, with some not included. This table has around 25,000 clones, about 86% appearing once. Every single participant having HIV got treatment inside the United States. CDR3 size: 15 residues. Trimming cost V 3 bases and J 2 bases, with 10 bases left between them. The germline V gene has CDR1 LNHDA and CDR2 SQIVND (reference sequence). This clone was seen only once. Its antigen is unknown. The chain joins TRBV19 to TRBJ1-4; D uncertain. The input for sequencing was unsorted PBMCs, taken at the start of antiretroviral therapy, before treatment. The TCR comes from a woman aged 18-29 years with HIV. CDR3 in DNA: TGTGCCAGTAGTATTTCGGCGCGGACTAATGAAAAACTGTTTTTT. It encodes CASSISARTNEKLFF.